These 4 T cell receptor beta chains were sequenced from one sample in a study of identical twins. TCRdb recomputed calls from the 5' RACE reads with MiXCR, one row per CDR3 protein. Counted here are roughly 770,000 distinct CDR3 sequences, around a sixth occurring once; the ten biggest clones make up under 15%. In addition, the sample was reused for a study of T cells expressing NK-cell markers.

Sequencing used PBMCs. These receptors were taken from a woman aged 18-29 years in good health.

The CDR3 DNA reads TGCGCCAGCAGCATCCCGACCGGGACTACCTCCACTAGCACAGATACGCAGTATTTT. It codes for CASSIPTGTTSTSTDTQYF. This chain joins TRBV5-1 and TRBJ2-3, with 7 bases identical to TRBD2. The CDR3 has 19 residues. The junction had 17 bases not matched to a gene; V was cut back by 4 bases and J by 0 bases. Germline CDR1 reads SGHRS; CDR2 reads YFSETQ.

This clonotype was seen only a few times. The chain is built from TRBV12-3 or TRBV12-4 and TRBJ2-1; 12 nucleotides match TRBD2. V gave up 7 bases and J gave up 6 bases; unmatched junction bases: 10. The CDR3 consists of 16 residues. The CDR3 region is CASTLGTSGPGNEQFF. DNA of the CDR3: TGTGCCAGCACCCTTGGGACTAGCGGGCCTGGCAATGAGCAGTTCTTC.

V and J are TRBV6-2 or TRBV6-3 and TRBJ2-7, with 7 bases matching TRBD2. The V gene end was trimmed by 7 bases and the J gene end by 6 bases; junction bases not matched to a gene: 9. The CDR3 runs 13 residues. Germline V lookup: CDR1 MNHEY, CDR2 SVGEGT. The CDR3 nucleotides are TGTGCCAGCACCCCCCGGGACTACTCCGAGCAGTACTTC. Translation gives CASTPRDYSEQYF.

This chain uses TRBV12-3 or TRBV12-4 with TRBJ1-1; 8 bases map to TRBD1. This CDR3 is 13 amino acids long. Trimming took 6 bases from V and 7 from J; bases not matched to a gene: 7. CDR3 sequence (DNA): TGTGCCAGCAGCTTAAGACAGGGGTATGAAGCTTTCTTT. Its translation: CASSLRQGYEAFF.